This T cell receptor (beta chain) was found in a study of blood T cell repertoires in COVID-19. Study information: Samples taken during acute and convalescent COVID-19 were collected in the United States, Italy and Spain. The analysed material was cDNA or gDNA that came from T cells, B-cell-depleted T cells, or PBMCs.

The CDR3 sequence is 14 residues long. CDR1 MNHEY and CDR2 SVGEGT come from the germline V gene. J was trimmed by 4 bases and V by 7 bases; bases with no gene match: 7. Authors' data handling: Reference gene primer amplification yielded estimated nucleated cell counts. The table came from immunoSEQ multiplex PCR; TCRdb's copy has only in-frame clones and leaves some out. V and J calls and clone size are given by that table; D and trimming were obtained from the DNA. This sample has about 300,000 clones, with about nine tenths found just once. Recruited during active infection, patients (from Seattle) were subsequently followed longitudinally.

Sequencing was done on a sample of peripheral blood. This chain connects TRBV6-2 or TRBV6-3 to TRBJ1-2; 9 nucleotides line up with TRBD1. The receptor's source is a woman in her twenties or thirties with COVID-19, enrolled during active disease. The CDR3 here is CASTPDRGAYGYTF. CDR3 sequence (DNA): TGTGCCAGCACCCCGGACAGGGGAGCCTATGGCTACACCTTC.